A single sample is the source of the 18 T cell receptor beta chains below, sequenced in a study of radiation and T cells in renal cell carcinoma. Libraries were prepared by immunoSEQ multiplex PCR; TCRdb keeps only in-frame clonotypes and omits some of them. In the table there are around 99,000 clones, around 80% of which are singletons. Time point: blood 4 weeks post-SBRT, at nephrectomy. Sample treatment: 15 Gy SBRT to primary tumor, nephrectomy 4 weeks later. The sequencing here drew on blood, taken from a patient whose treatment included radiotherapy and nephrectomy. The receptors come from a man aged 60 to 69 with renal cell carcinoma.

CDR3 sequence reads: CASSLGGSGETQYF. The DNA of the CDR3 is TGCGCCAGCAGTTTGGGGGGGAGTGGGGAGACCCAGTACTTC. The chain couples TRBV4-1 to TRBJ2-5; 7 bases map to TRBD2. The CDR3 loop spans 14 amino acids. V was clipped by 6 bases and J by 5 bases; unmatched bases: 9. Looked up from germline, CDR1 is MGHRA and CDR2 is YSYEKL.

The V and J genes are TRBV7-9 and TRBJ2-3; 9 bases are a match to TRBD2. The germline V gene encodes CDR1 SEHNR and CDR2 FQNEAQ (reference sequence). This CDR3 is built from 17 residues. J gave up 0 bases and V 4 bases, and 8 bases lay outside the gene matches. The chain's CDR3 is CASSWEPSGKSTDTQYF. The DNA for the CDR3 is TGTGCCAGCAGCTGGGAACCTAGCGGGAAGAGCACAGATACGCAGTATTTT.

The sample holds one count of this clone. The CDR3 sequence: CASSEVSQGVGYGYTF. CDR3 DNA: TGTGCCAGCAGTGAAGTGTCGCAGGGGGTAGGCTATGGCTACACCTTC. The chain links TRBV6-1 to TRBJ1-2, with 7 bases aligning to TRBD1. Germline V gene lookup returns CDR1 MNHNS and CDR2 SASEGT. The J segment lost 4 bases and the V segment lost 1 base, leaving 9 bases of the junction unmatched. CDR3 length: 16 residues.

The V and J genes are TRBV5-4 and TRBJ1-2, with TRBD1 matching 9 bases. Germline trimming cut 4 bases from V and 3 bases from J; bases unmatched to any gene: 4. This CDR3 is 14 amino acids long. The germline V gene encodes CDR1 SGHNT and CDR2 YYREEE (reference sequence). The CDR3 nucleotides read TGTGCCAGCAGCCGGACAGGGGTGGACTATGGCTACACCTTC. Amino acid sequence: CASSRTGVDYGYTF.

The chain recombines TRBV2 with TRBJ2-6, with D perhaps given as TRBD1 or TRBD2 (5 bases each). Germline CDR1 SNHLY, CDR2 FYNNEI. The CDR3 covers 16 residues. V lost 7 bases, J lost 0 bases, and 13 bases lay in between. CDR3 protein: CASTWDGRSGANVLTF. The CDR3 DNA reads TGTGCCAGCACCTGGGACGGGCGCTCTGGGGCCAACGTCCTGACTTTC.

This clone showed up many times. The chain uses TRBV27 and TRBJ2-7, with a tentative D call TRBD1 (6 bases). V was cut by 6 bases and J by 7 bases, with 16 bases left in between. This CDR3 contains 13 residues. Germline V CDR1 and CDR2: MNHEY, SMNVEV (reference sequence). CDR3: CASSRRDNEEQYF. DNA of the CDR3: TGTGCCAGCAGCCGAAGGGACAACGAGGAGCAGTACTTC.

The gene calls are TRBV7-2 and TRBJ2-3; 9 nucleotides match TRBD1. The ends lost 5 bases at V and 2 bases at J; junction bases unmatched: 8. Germline assignment: CDR1 SGHTA and CDR2 FQGNSA. CDR3 length: 16 residues. CDR3 region: CASSPGTGSLTDTQYF. The CDR3 nucleotides read TGTGCCAGCAGCCCGGGGACAGGGTCACTCACAGATACGCAGTATTTT.

The rearrangement uses TRBV19 and TRBJ1-5; TRBD1 might be the D (5 bases). This CDR3 contains 15 residues. Germline CDR1 reads LNHDA; CDR2 reads SQIVND (reference sequence). Deletions cut 1 base from V and 3 bases from J, with 10 bases between. CDR3 in amino acids: CASSIAQGVNQPQHF. CDR3 nucleotide sequence: TGTGCCAGTAGTATAGCTCAGGGAGTCAATCAGCCCCAGCATTTT.

The V gene is TRBV9, the J gene TRBJ2-7; 9 positions agree with TRBD2. The junction had 3 bases not matched to a gene; V was cut back by 0 bases and J by 2 bases. This CDR3 is built from 15 residues. Per germline, CDR1 SGDLS and CDR2 YYNGEE. The CDR3 coding sequence is TGTGCCAGCAGCGTAGAGGCGGGAGGGCCCTACGAGCAGTACTTC. It encodes CASSVEAGGPYEQYF.

This chain uses TRBV28 with TRBJ1-1; D remains unclear. Looked up from germline, CDR1 is MDHEN and CDR2 is SYDVKM. V was clipped by 5 bases and J by 2 bases, with 15 bases between them. The length of the CDR3 is 15 residues. CDR3 DNA sequence: TGTGCCAGCAGTGATAGAGGAGGGCTAAACACTGAAGCTTTCTTT. Translating gives CASSDRGGLNTEAFF.

V and J are TRBV28 and TRBJ1-2; 8 bases fit TRBD1. The germline gives CDR1 MDHEN, CDR2 SYDVKM. The ends lost 7 bases at V and 3 bases at J; junction bases unmatched: 7. The CDR3 has 14 residues. The CDR3 region is CASTSPGGYYGYTF. In DNA, the CDR3 is TGTGCCAGCACCAGTCCAGGGGGCTACTATGGCTACACCTTC.

V is TRBV2 and J is TRBJ2-5, with D unclear. The better agreement between TRBJ2-7 and the DNA end casts doubt on the J call. The CDR3 spans 14 residues. Germline V lookup: CDR1 SNHLY, CDR2 FYNNEI. DNA of the CDR3: TGTGCCAGCAGTATGCGGTACTTCTCAGGCGAGCAGTACTTC. This translates into CASSMRYFSGEQYF.

The chain uses TRBV7-2 and TRBJ2-3; D perhaps matches TRBD2 (5 bases). CDR1 is SGHTA, CDR2 FQGNSA, per germline. Trimming took off 0 bases at V and 2 bases at J, with 9 bases between the two ends. CDR3 length: 15 residues. The CDR3 reads CASSLAGESTDTQYF. The CDR3 coding sequence is TGTGCCAGCAGCTTAGCGGGAGAATCCACAGATACGCAGTATTTT.

The chain combines TRBV5-1 with TRBJ1-1, with D possibly TRBD1 on 6 matching bases. V shed 4 bases and J shed 2 bases, with 15 bases lying between them. The CDR3 spans 15 residues. Germline CDR1 reads SGHRS; CDR2 reads YFSETQ. Written as DNA, the CDR3 is TGCGCCAGCAGCGGGGGGCAAACAGGTAACACTGAAGCTTTCTTT. This gives the protein CASSGGQTGNTEAFF.

This clone came up a few times. The rearrangement joins TRBV23-1 to TRBJ1-5; D gene ambiguous. TRBV23-1 is labeled an ORF, and its function is uncertain. CDR3 length: 14 residues. V was clipped by 8 bases and J by 3 bases, with 14 bases between them. The CDR3 nucleotides are TGCGCCAGCTGCGCGGACGTGAACAATCAGCCCCAGCATTTT. Its protein product is CASCADVNNQPQHF.

The chain joins TRBV15 to TRBJ2-5; D possibly matches TRBD1 or TRBD2 (7 bases each). This CDR3 spans 16 amino acids. Trimming removed 3 bases from V and 8 bases from J, with 22 bases in between. Per the germline V gene, CDR1 is LNHNV and CDR2 is YYDKDF (reference sequence). The CDR3 nucleotides read TGTGCCACCAGCAGTAGAGGGGAGGGGGCGTGGGATACCCAGTACTTC. It is translated as CATSSRGEGAWDTQYF.

The V and J genes are TRBV28 and TRBJ1-5; unclear D gene. This CDR3 has 16 amino acids. CDR1 MDHEN and CDR2 SYDVKM come from the germline V gene. V lost 2 bases and J 0 bases, leaving 11 bases between the germline ends. The CDR3, as DNA: TGTGCCAGCAGTTTAGGAGTCTCGGCTAGCAATCAGCCCCAGCATTTT. It encodes CASSLGVSASNQPQHF.

The CDR3 region is CASIPPGAGRTDTQYF. CDR3 DNA: TGTGCCAGCATCCCCCCCGGGGCGGGACGCACAGATACGCAGTATTTT. The gene calls are TRBV28 and TRBJ2-3; D is possibly TRBD2 (6 bases). The CDR3 is made up of 16 amino acids. V was shortened by 7 bases and J by 1 base, with 18 bases between the two germline ends. Germline V gene sequence: CDR1 MDHEN, CDR2 SYDVKM. Full variable domain (remainder filled in from reference TRBV28 and TRBJ2-3): DVKVTQSSRYLVKRTGEKVFLECVQDMDHENMFWYRQDPGLGLRLIYFSYDVKMKEKGDIPEGYSVSREKKERFSLILESASTNQTSMYLCASIPPGAGRTDTQYFGPGTRLTVL.